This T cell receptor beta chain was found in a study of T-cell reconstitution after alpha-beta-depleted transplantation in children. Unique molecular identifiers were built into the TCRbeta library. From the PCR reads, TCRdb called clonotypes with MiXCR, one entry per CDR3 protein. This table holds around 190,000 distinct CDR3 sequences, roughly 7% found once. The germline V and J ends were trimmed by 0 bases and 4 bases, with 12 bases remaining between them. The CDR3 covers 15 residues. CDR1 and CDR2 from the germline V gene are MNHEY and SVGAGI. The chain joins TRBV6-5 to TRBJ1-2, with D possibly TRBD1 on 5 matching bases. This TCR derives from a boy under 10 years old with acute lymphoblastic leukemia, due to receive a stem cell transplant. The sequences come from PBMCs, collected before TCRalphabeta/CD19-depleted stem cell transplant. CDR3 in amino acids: CASSYSRKQGYGYTF. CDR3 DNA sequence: TGTGCCAGCAGTTACTCGCGAAAGCAGGGCTATGGCTACACCTTC.